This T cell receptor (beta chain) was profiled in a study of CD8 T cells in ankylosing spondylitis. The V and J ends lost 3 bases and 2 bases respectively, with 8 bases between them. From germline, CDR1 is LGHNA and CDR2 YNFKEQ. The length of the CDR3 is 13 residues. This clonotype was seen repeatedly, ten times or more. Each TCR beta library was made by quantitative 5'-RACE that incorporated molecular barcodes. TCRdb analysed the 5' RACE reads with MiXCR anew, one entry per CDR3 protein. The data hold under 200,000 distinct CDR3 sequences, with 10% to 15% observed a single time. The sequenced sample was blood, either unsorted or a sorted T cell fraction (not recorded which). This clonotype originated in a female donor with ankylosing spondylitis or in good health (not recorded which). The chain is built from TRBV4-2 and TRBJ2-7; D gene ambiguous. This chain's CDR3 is CASSHGRTYEQYF. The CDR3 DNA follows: TGTGCCAGCAGCCACGGGCGGACCTACGAGCAGTACTTC.